The 19 T cell receptor beta chains listed next were all sequenced from one sample in a study of OX40 agonist ivuxolimab in advanced cancers. The table came from immunoSEQ multiplex PCR; TCRdb's copy has only in-frame clones and leaves some out. The table shows tens of thousands of clones, with 84% occurring only once. This specimen consisted of CD4+ or CD8+ T cells sorted from blood, obtained in a trial of the OX40 agonist ivuxolimab. All receptors come from an adult with an advanced solid tumor such as melanoma, head and neck, liver or kidney cancer.

The rearrangement uses TRBV30 and TRBJ1-4, with D maybe TRBD1 (6 bases). CDR1 is GTSNPN, CDR2 SVGIG, per germline (reference sequence). The V end was cut by 2 bases, the J end by 1 base, with 11 bases between. The CDR3 sequence is 15 residues long. The CDR3 loop reads CAWSQLDRTNEKLFF. For the CDR3, the DNA is TGTGCCTGGAGTCAACTGGACAGAACTAATGAAAAACTGTTTTTT.

This chain uses TRBV7-2 with TRBJ2-5; 9 bases map to TRBD1. V trimming: 6 bases; J trimming: 0 bases; junction bases outside the gene matches: 8. The germline CDR1 and CDR2 sequences are SGHTA and FQGNSA. The CDR3 loop spans 16 amino acids. This chain's CDR3 is CASSSGQGNYQETQYF. In DNA form, the CDR3 reads TGTGCCAGCAGTTCTGGACAGGGGAACTACCAAGAGACCCAGTACTTC.

J is TRBJ2-1 and V is TRBV7-2, with D possibly TRBD1 on 5 matching bases. The CDR3 contains 12 residues. The germline V gene encodes CDR1 SGHTA and CDR2 FQGNSA. Trimming shortened V by 1 base and J by 12 bases, and 10 bases separated the two germline ends. CDR3 bases: TGTGCCAGCAGCTTAGAGGTGGGGCCGCAGTTCTTC. Encoded protein: CASSLEVGPQFF.

This clone was detected once. The CDR3 coding sequence is TGTGCCAGCAGCTTGTTGGGGGGCCGGGCCTACGAGCAGTACTTC. Protein product: CASSLLGGRAYEQYF. This chain uses TRBV11-2 with TRBJ2-7, with D tentatively TRBD1 or TRBD2 (6 bases each). Germline assignment: CDR1 SGHAT and CDR2 FQNNGV. Trimming took 3 bases from V and 2 from J, leaving 14 bases between them. This CDR3 has 15 residues.

The chain carries TRBV21-1 and TRBJ2-3; the D call TRBD1 from the table was never checked on the DNA. TRBV21-1 is tagged as a pseudogene. This CDR3 has 15 amino acids. The CDR3 nucleotides are TGTGCCAGCAGTAAAGGGGCAGGCGCCTCGGATACGCAGTATTTT. This translates into CASSKGAGASDTQYF.

Concerning this clone: Other DNA sequences from this sample encode an identical CDR3 as well. The chain joins TRBV29-1 to TRBJ1-1, with TRBD1 as a possible D gene (5 bases). The germline gives CDR1 SQVTM, CDR2 ANQGSEA. The CDR3 consists of 13 residues. Trimming cost V 7 bases and J 0 bases, with 12 bases left between them. The CDR3 loop reads CSARGSLNTEAFF. The CDR3 DNA reads as TGCAGCGCACGGGGGAGTCTGAACACTGAAGCTTTCTTT.

The gene calls are TRBV29-1 and TRBJ2-1; 10 bases line up with TRBD2. The CDR3 spans 14 residues. V was clipped by 6 bases and J by 1 base; unmatched bases: 3. Germline V gene lookup returns CDR1 SQVTM and CDR2 ANQGSEA. In DNA form, the CDR3 reads TGCAGCGTGGGAGCGGGAGGGTCCTACAATGAGCAGTTCTTC. Encoded protein: CSVGAGGSYNEQFF.

The chain uses TRBV28 and TRBJ1-4; no clear D gene. Looked up from germline, CDR1 is MDHEN and CDR2 is SYDVKM. Trimming stripped 5 bases from V and 9 bases from J, with 19 bases between. The length of the CDR3 is 15 residues. This CDR3 reads CASSPPMGDTKKLFF. In DNA form, the CDR3 reads TGTGCCAGCAGTCCTCCCATGGGCGATACGAAAAAACTGTTTTTT.

The V call is TRBV20-1, the J call TRBJ2-7; D is uncertain. CDR1 DFQATT and CDR2 SNEGSKA come from the germline V gene (reference sequence). The CDR3 length is 11 residues. Trimming stripped 4 bases from V and 4 bases from J, with 8 bases between. The CDR3: CSATPPYEQYF. The CDR3, as DNA: TGCAGTGCTACCCCCCCATACGAGCAGTACTTC.

This clone was observed a few times. The chain couples TRBV27 to TRBJ1-1; unclear D gene. This CDR3 contains 14 residues. V dropped 0 bases and J dropped 1 base, with 6 bases sitting between them. Germline-derived CDR1 and CDR2 are MNHEY and SMNVEV (reference sequence). The CDR3 protein is CASSLSRRNTEAFF. As DNA, the CDR3 is TGTGCCAGCAGTTTATCGAGGCGGAACACTGAAGCTTTCTTT.

This clone is medium-sized. The gene calls are TRBV4-1 and TRBJ2-5; D ambiguous. V was cut by 0 bases and J by 5 bases, with 4 bases left in between. The V gene's germline CDR1 is MGHRA and CDR2 YSYEKL. CDR3 size: 12 residues. This CDR3 reads CASSQDFETQYF. The CDR3 DNA reads as TGCGCCAGCAGCCAAGATTTTGAGACCCAGTACTTC.

The chain joins TRBV7-2 to TRBJ2-7; D might be TRBD2 (6 bases). There are 13 residues in the CDR3. V dropped 4 bases and J dropped 7 bases, with 14 bases sitting between them. Germline-derived CDR1 and CDR2 are SGHTA and FQGNSA. The CDR3 protein is CASSWSRELEQYF. Here the CDR3 DNA reads TGTGCCAGCAGCTGGTCTCGGGAGCTGGAGCAGTACTTC. Full variable domain (remainder filled in from reference TRBV7-2 and TRBJ2-7): GAGVSQSPSNKVTEKGKDVELRCDPISGHTALYWYRQSLGQGLEFLIYFQGNSAPDKSGLPSDRFSAERTGGSVSTLTIQRTQQEDSAVYLCASSWSRELEQYFGPGTRLTVT.

The J gene is TRBJ1-5, the V gene TRBV2; the D gene is possibly TRBD1 (6 bases). Trimming cost V 4 bases and J 6 bases, with 16 bases left between them. CDR1 SNHLY and CDR2 FYNNEI come from the germline V gene. This CDR3 region has 15 residues. In nucleotides, the CDR3 is TGTGCCAGCAGTGGGCGGGTGGGGGCTGGTCAGCCCCAGCATTTT. Its protein product is CASSGRVGAGQPQHF.

This clone was found once. The chain carries TRBV19 and TRBJ1-5; D not certain. CDR3 length: 13 amino acids. CDR1 is LNHDA and CDR2 is SQIVND in the germline V gene (reference sequence). V lost 3 bases to trimming and J lost 0 bases, with 3 bases between them. CDR3 sequence reads: CASSMNSNQPQHF. CDR3 in DNA: TGTGCCAGTAGTATGAATAGCAATCAGCCCCAGCATTTT. The entire variable domain, with the rest obtained from reference TRBV19 and TRBJ1-5, is as follows: DGGITQSPKYLFRKEGQNVTLSCEQNLNHDAMYWYRQDPGQGLRLIYYSQIVNDFQKGDIAEGYSVSREKKESFPLTVTSAQKNPTAFYLCASSMNSNQPQHFGDGTRLSIL.

The chain has TRBV4-1 and TRBJ1-1; D unclear. The CDR3 is made up of 17 amino acids. Trimming pared 4 bases from V and 2 bases from J, leaving 20 bases between. Germline-derived CDR1 and CDR2 are MGHRA and YSYEKL. This CDR3 is CASSPAGAGRINTEAFF. CDR3 DNA: TGCGCCAGCAGCCCGGCGGGAGCCGGACGCATAAACACTGAAGCTTTCTTT.

The V gene is TRBV19, the J gene TRBJ1-1; the D is unclear. This CDR3 is built from 14 residues. Between the trimmed V and J ends, which lost 2 bases and 1 base, there was a span of 8 bases. CDR1 LNHDA and CDR2 SQIVND come from the germline V gene (reference sequence). The CDR3 here is CASSIWEENTEAFF. The DNA for the CDR3 is TGTGCCAGTAGTATATGGGAGGAGAACACTGAAGCTTTCTTT.

The rearrangement links TRBV9 to TRBJ1-6; the D gene is possibly TRBD1 (5 bases). V was trimmed by 4 bases and J by 10 bases, leaving 12 bases between them. CDR1 SGDLS and CDR2 YYNGEE come from the germline V gene. This CDR3 is 13 amino acids long. Here the CDR3 reads CASSPRQRSPLHF. DNA for the CDR3: TGTGCCAGCAGCCCAAGACAGAGGTCACCCCTCCACTTT.

The CDR3 here is CASSLGALTSISGNTIYF. Written as DNA, the CDR3 is TGCGCCAGCAGCTTGGGGGCCCTCACCTCTATCTCTGGAAACACCATATATTTT. The V gene is TRBV5-1, the J gene TRBJ1-3; D remains unclear. V was cut by 0 bases and J by 0 bases, with 16 bases left in between. The CDR3 consists of 18 residues. Germline CDR1 reads SGHRS; CDR2 reads YFSETQ.

This rearrangement joins TRBV28 to TRBJ2-5; 7 bases are shared with TRBD2. This CDR3 region has 16 residues. The V segment lost 4 bases and the J segment 2 bases; nucleotides outside the gene matches: 10. Germline V gene lookup returns CDR1 MDHEN and CDR2 SYDVKM. The CDR3, as DNA: TGTGCCAGCAGTTCTGGGGGGAGGGCCTTGCAAGAGACCCAGTACTTC. Amino acids: CASSSGGRALQETQYF.